These 4 T cell receptor beta chains were all obtained from the same sample, sequenced in a study of liver allograft versus peripheral blood T cells (dated by TCRdb to between 2020 and 2021). Background for the entire study: The study compared the T cell receptor repertoires present in transplanted livers with the repertoires present in the peripheral blood of liver transplant recipients.

Sequencing was performed on an Illumina MiSeq. TCRdb applied fastp at Q25 and MiXCR to the public reads, then kept only in-frame beta chains. Each record represents a unique CDR3 protein, reported with the most common genes and DNA among its rows. This sample lists some 9,200 distinct CDR3 sequences; 14% to 15% were detected once. The ten largest clones capture less than 3% of the sample. These receptors all stem from a human patient who had a liver transplant. After a transplant, the graft donor may have provided part of the T cells.

This clonotype is medium-sized (0.01 to 0.1%) by share. V usage is TRBV19 and J usage is TRBJ2-3; TRBD1 aligns across 9 bases. Trimming cost V 6 bases and J 6 bases; bases outside gene matches: 7. Looked up from germline, CDR1 is LNHDA and CDR2 is SQIVND (reference sequence). The CDR3 is 14 residues long. CDR3 in amino acids: CASSQQGARDTQYF. In nucleotides, the CDR3 is TGTGCCAGTAGCCAACAGGGGGCGCGGGATACGCAGTATTTT.

This clonotype has at least ten counts. J is TRBJ1-1 and V is TRBV19, with 7 nucleotides matching TRBD1. The CDR3 sequence is 15 residues long. Germline CDR1 is LNHDA and CDR2 is SQIVND (reference sequence). V gave up 9 bases and J gave up 4 bases; unmatched junction bases: 14. The CDR3 DNA reads TGTGCCAGCCGACACAATAGGGCAGGGGGCACTGAAGCTTTCTTT. It yields the protein CASRHNRAGGTEAFF.

This clonotype ranks as medium-sized. This rearrangement joins TRBV19 to TRBJ1-6, with TRBD1 identical over 10 bases. The germline CDR1 and CDR2 sequences are LNHDA and SQIVND (reference sequence). V was pared by 4 bases and J by 9 bases, with 3 bases of the junction left unmatched. The CDR3 totals 14 residues. The CDR3 here is CASSTRDRGSPLHF. For the CDR3, the DNA is TGTGCCAGTAGTACCCGGGACAGGGGTTCACCCCTCCACTTT.

This clonotype was seen many times. The gene calls are TRBV6-1 and TRBJ1-1; unclear D gene. Looked up from germline, CDR1 is MNHNS and CDR2 is SASEGT. The CDR3 contains 16 residues. V lost 7 bases, J lost 1 base, and 19 bases lay in between. The CDR3 spells CASTKGSWTGNTEAFF. The CDR3 nucleotides read TGTGCCAGCACCAAAGGGTCCTGGACGGGGAACACTGAAGCTTTCTTT.